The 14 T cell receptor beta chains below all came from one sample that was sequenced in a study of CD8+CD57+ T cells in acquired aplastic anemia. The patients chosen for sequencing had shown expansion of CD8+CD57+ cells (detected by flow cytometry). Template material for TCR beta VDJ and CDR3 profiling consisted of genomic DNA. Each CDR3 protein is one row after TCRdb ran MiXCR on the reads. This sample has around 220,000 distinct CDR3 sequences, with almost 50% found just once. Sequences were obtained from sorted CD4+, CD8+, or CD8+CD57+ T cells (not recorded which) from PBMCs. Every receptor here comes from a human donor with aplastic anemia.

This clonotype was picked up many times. The CDR3 sequence: CASSQDGMETQYF. The CDR3 bases are TGCGCCAGCAGCCAAGATGGGATGGAGACCCAGTACTTC. The J gene is TRBJ2-5, the V gene TRBV4-1, with unresolved D. The CDR3 loop spans 13 amino acids. Trimming shortened V by 0 bases and J by 5 bases, and 7 bases separated the two germline ends. Germline loops: CDR1 MGHRA, CDR2 YSYEKL.

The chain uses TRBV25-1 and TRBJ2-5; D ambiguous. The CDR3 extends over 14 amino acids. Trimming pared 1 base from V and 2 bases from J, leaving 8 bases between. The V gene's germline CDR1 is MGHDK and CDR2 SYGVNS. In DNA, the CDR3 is TGTGCCAGCAGTGAATTTGGCAGACAAGAGACCCAGTACTTC. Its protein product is CASSEFGRQETQYF.

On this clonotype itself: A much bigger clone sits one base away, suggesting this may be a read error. The CDR3, as DNA: TGTGCCAGCGAAGGGCGGGAATGGGAAGATACGCAGTATTTT. Translated, it gives CASEGREWEDTQYF. The gene calls are TRBV2 and TRBJ2-3; D may be TRBD2 (6 bases). CDR1 is SNHLY, CDR2 FYNNEI, per germline. This CDR3 region has 14 residues. Trimming left V 8 bases short and J 5 bases short, with 17 bases between.

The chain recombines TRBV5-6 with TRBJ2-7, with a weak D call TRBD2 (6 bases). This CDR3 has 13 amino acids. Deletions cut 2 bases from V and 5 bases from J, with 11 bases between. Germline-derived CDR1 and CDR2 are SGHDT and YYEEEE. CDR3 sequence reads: CASSLWGDDEQYF. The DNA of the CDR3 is TGTGCCAGCAGCTTATGGGGGGACGACGAGCAGTACTTC.

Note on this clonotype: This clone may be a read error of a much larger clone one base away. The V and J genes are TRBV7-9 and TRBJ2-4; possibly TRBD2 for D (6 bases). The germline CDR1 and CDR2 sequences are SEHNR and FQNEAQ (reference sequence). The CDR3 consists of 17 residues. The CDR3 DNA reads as TGTGCCAGCAGCTGGGAACGAGGGAGGAGGGCCACAAACATTCAGTACTTC. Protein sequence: CASSWERGRRATNIQYF.

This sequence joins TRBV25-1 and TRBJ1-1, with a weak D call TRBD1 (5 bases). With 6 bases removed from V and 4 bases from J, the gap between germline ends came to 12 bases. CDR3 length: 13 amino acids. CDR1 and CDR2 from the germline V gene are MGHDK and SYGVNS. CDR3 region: CASREGFGTEAFF. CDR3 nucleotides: TGTGCCAGCAGGGAGGGGTTCGGCACTGAAGCTTTCTTT.

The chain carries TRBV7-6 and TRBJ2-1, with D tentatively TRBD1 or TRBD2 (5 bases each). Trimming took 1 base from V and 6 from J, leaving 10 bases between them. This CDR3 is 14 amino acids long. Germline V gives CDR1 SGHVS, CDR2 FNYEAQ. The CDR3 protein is CASSLGLGVNEQFF. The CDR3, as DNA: TGTGCCAGCAGCTTAGGGCTGGGGGTCAATGAGCAGTTCTTC. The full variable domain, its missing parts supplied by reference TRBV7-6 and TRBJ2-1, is GAGVSQSPRYKVTKRGQDVALRCDPISGHVSLYWYRQALGQGPEFLTYFNYEAQQDKSGLPNDRFSAERPEGSISTLTIQRTEQRDSAMYRCASSLGLGVNEQFFGPGTRLTVL.

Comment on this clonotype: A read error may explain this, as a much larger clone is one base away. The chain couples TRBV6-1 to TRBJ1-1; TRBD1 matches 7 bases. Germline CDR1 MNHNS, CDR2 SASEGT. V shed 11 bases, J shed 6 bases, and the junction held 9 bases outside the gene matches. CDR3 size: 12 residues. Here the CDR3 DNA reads TGTGCCGACACCGACAGGGCCGCTGAAGCTTTCTTT. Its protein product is CADTDRAAEAFF.

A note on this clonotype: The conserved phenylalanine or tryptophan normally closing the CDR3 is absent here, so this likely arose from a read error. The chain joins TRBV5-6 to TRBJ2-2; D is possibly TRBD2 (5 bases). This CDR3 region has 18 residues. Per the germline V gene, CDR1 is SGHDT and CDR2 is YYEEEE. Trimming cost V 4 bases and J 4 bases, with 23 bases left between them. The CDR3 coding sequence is TGTGCCAGCAGCAGTCGAGGAAGGTGGGGAGAAAGCACCGGGGAGCTGTTTCTT. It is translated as CASSSRGRWGESTGELFL.

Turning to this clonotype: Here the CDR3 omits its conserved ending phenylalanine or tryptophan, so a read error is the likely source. CDR3 residues: CASSYDRAGNTIYL. The CDR3 bases are TGTGCCAGCAGTTACGACAGGGCTGGAAACACCATATATCTT. The chain uses TRBV12-3 or TRBV12-4 and TRBJ1-3; 7 nucleotides line up with TRBD1. This CDR3 spans 14 amino acids. The V segment lost 4 bases and the J segment 2 bases; nucleotides outside the gene matches: 2.

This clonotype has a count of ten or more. As DNA, the CDR3 is TGTGCCATCGGGGACAGCAACTCCAGGGGGTCCAATGAGCAGTTCTTC. Encoded protein: CAIGDSNSRGSNEQFF. This chain joins TRBV10-3 and TRBJ2-1; 7 nucleotides agree with TRBD1. CDR1 and CDR2 from the germline V gene are ENHRY and SYGVKD. V lost 8 bases, J lost 6 bases, and 16 bases stayed unmatched. The CDR3 extends over 16 amino acids.

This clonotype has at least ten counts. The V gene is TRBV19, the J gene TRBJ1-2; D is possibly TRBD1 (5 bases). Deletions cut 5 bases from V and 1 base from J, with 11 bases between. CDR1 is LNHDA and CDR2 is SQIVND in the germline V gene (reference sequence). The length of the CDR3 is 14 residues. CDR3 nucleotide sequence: TGTGCCAGTAGTTACACAGGTGGTAACTATGGCTACACCTTC. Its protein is CASSYTGGNYGYTF.

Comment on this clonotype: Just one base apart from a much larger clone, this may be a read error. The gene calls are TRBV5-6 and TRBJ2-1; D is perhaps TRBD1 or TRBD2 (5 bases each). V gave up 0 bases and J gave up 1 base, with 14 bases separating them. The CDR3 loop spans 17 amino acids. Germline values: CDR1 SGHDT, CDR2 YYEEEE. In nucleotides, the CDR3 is TGTGCCAGCAGCTTGGATTACGGGGCCCCGTCCTACAATGAGCAGTTCTTC. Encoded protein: CASSLDYGAPSYNEQFF.

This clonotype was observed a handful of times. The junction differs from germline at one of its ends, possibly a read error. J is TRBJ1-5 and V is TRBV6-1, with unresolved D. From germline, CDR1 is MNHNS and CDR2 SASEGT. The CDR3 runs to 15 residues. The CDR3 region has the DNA TGTGCCTGCAGAGCGGCCCAGGCGCGTTCAGGGCCCCAGCATTTT. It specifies CACRAAQARSGPQHF.